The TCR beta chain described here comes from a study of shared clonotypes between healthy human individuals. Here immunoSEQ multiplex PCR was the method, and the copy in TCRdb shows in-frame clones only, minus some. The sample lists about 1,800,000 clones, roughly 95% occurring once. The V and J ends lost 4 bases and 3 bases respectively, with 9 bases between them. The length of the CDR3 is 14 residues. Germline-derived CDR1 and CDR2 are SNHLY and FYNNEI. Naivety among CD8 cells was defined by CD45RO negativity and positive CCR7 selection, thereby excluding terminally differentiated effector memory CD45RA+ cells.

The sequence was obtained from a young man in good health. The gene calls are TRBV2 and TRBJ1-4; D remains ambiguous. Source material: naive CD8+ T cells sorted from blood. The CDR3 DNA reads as TGTGCCAGCAGTGCGGTGCAGCCTAATGAAAAACTGTTTTTT. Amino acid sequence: CASSAVQPNEKLFF.